This entry describes one T cell receptor (beta chain). The data were taken from a study of T cell clones after liver transplantation. About the study: TCRbeta sequencing after a pre-transplant mixed lymphocyte reaction identified graft-donor-reactive clones, later tracked in post-transplant blood.

The CDR3 spans 12 residues. Germline CDR1 MNHEY, CDR2 SMNVEV (reference sequence). V shed 2 bases and J shed 8 bases, with 9 bases lying between them. This table comes from immunoSEQ multiplex PCR, and its TCRdb copy is limited to in-frame clones, with some not included. This sample yields 75,000 to 100,000 clones, of which around four fifths are seen a single time; 0.45% to 0.6% belongs to the top ten. The chain couples TRBV27 to TRBJ2-5; D possibly uses TRBD1 or TRBD2 (5 bases each). This TCR was recovered from a human patient who received a liver transplant. The graft donor may account for some of the T cells. The specimen was CD4+ T cells from blood, collected approximately 3.5 years after liver transplant. CDR3 sequence: CASSLIGGTQYF. The CDR3 nucleotides are TGTGCCAGCAGTTTAATTGGGGGAACCCAGTACTTC.